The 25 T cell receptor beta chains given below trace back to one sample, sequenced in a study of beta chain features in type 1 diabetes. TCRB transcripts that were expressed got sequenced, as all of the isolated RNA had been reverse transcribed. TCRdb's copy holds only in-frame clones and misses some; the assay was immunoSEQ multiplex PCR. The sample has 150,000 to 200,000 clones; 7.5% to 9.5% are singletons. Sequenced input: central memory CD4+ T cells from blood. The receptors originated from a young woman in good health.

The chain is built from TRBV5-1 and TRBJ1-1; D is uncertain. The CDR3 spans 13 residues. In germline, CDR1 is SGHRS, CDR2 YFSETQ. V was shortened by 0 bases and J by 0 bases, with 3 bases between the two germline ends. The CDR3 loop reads CASSLVVNTEAFF. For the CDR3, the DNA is TGCGCCAGCAGCTTGGTAGTGAACACTGAAGCTTTCTTT.

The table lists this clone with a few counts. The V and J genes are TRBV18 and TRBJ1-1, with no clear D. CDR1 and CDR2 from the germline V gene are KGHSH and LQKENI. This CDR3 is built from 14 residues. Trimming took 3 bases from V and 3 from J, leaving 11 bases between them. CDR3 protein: CASSPTVRDTEAFF. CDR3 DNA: TGTGCCAGCTCACCCACGGTACGGGACACTGAAGCTTTCTTT.

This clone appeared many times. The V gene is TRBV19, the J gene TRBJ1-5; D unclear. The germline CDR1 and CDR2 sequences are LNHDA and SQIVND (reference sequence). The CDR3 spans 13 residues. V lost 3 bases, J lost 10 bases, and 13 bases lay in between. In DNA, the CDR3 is TGTGCCAGTAGTATCGCCGGGAGAGGACCCCAGCATTTT. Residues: CASSIAGRGPQHF. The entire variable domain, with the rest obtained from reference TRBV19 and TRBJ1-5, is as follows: DGGITQSPKYLFRKEGQNVTLSCEQNLNHDAMYWYRQDPGQGLRLIYYSQIVNDFQKGDIAEGYSVSREKKESFPLTVTSAQKNPTAFYLCASSIAGRGPQHFGDGTRLSIL.

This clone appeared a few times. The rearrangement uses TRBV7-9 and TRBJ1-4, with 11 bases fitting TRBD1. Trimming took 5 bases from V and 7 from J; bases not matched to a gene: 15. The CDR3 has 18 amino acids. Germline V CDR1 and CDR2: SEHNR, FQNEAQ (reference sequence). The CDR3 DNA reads TGTGCCAGCAGCCCACGGGACAGGGGGAAAGAGTCTGGTGAAAAACTGTTTTTT. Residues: CASSPRDRGKESGEKLFF.

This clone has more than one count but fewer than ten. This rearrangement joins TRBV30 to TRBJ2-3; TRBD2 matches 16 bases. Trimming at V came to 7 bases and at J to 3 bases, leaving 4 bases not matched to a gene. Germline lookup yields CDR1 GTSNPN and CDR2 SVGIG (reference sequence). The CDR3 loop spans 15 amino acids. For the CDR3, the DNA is TGTGCCTCAGGGACTAGCGGGAGGGGTACAGATACGCAGTATTTT. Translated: CASGTSGRGTDTQYF.

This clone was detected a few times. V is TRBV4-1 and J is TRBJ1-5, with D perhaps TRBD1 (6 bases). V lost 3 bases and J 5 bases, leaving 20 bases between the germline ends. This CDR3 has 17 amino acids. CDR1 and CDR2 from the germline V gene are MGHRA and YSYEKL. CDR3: CASSQNRQGQNYQPQHF. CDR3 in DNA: TGCGCCAGCAGCCAGAATCGCCAGGGGCAGAATTATCAGCCCCAGCATTTT.

The CDR3 spells CASSGQGQIYGYTF. The CDR3 region has the DNA TGTGCCAGCAGTGGCCAGGGCCAGATCTATGGCTACACCTTC. This chain uses TRBV2 with TRBJ1-2; possibly TRBD1 for D (5 bases). The germline V gene has CDR1 SNHLY and CDR2 FYNNEI. The CDR3 loop spans 14 amino acids. Trimming took off 4 bases at V and 4 bases at J, with 13 bases between the two ends.

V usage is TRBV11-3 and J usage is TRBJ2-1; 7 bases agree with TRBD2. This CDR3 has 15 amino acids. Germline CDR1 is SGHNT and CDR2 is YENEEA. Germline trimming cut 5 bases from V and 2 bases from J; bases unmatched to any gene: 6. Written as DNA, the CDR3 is TGTGCCAGCAGCGCACAACGGGGGGCCTACAATGAGCAGTTCTTC. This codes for CASSAQRGAYNEQFF.

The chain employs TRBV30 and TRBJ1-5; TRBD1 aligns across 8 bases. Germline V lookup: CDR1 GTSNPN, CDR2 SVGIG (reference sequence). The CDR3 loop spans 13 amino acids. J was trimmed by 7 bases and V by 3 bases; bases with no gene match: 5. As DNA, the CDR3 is TGTGCCTGGAGCAGGGGGCGCGACCAGCCCCAGCATTTT. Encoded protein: CAWSRGRDQPQHF.

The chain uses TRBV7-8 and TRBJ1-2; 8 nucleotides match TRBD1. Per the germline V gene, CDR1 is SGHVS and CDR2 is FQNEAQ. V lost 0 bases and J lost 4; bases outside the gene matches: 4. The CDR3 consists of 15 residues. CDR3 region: CASSLADRGTYGYTF. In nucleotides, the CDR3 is TGTGCCAGCAGCTTAGCCGACAGGGGCACCTATGGCTACACCTTC.

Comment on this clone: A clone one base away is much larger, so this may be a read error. This chain's CDR3 is CASSFRETQYF. For the CDR3, the DNA is TGTGCCAGCAGTTTCAGGGAGACCCAGTACTTC. The chain employs TRBV7-6 and TRBJ2-5; D gene unclear. This CDR3 spans 11 amino acids. CDR1 is SGHVS, CDR2 FNYEAQ, per germline. V was cut by 6 bases and J by 5 bases, with 7 bases left in between.

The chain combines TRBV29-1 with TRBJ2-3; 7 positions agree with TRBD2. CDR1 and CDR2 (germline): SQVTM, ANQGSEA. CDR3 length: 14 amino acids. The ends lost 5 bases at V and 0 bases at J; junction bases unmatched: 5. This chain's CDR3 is CSVTRTRSTDTQYF. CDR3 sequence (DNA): TGCAGCGTTACGAGGACTAGAAGCACAGATACGCAGTATTTT.

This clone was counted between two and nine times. The CDR3 nucleotides read TGTGCCAGCAGCTTAGGGTCTAGCGGCCTCGATGAGCAGTTCTTC. It encodes CASSLGSSGLDEQFF. V gene TRBV7-9 combines with J gene TRBJ2-1, with 7 bases aligning to TRBD2. V was clipped by 1 base and J by 8 bases; unmatched bases: 8. The CDR3 totals 15 residues. Germline CDR1 is SEHNR and CDR2 is FQNEAQ (reference sequence).

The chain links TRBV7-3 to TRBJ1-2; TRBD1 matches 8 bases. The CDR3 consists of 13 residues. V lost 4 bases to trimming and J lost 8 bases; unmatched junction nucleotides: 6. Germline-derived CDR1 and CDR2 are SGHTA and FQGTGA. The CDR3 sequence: CASSYDRGVGYTF. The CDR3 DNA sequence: TGTGCCAGCAGCTACGACAGGGGTGTCGGCTACACCTTC.

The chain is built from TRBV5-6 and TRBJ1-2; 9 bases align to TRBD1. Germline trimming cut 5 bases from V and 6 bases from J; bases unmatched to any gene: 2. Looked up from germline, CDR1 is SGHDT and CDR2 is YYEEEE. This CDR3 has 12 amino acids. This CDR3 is CASRWDRDGYTF. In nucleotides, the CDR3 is TGTGCCAGCAGATGGGACAGGGATGGCTACACCTTC.

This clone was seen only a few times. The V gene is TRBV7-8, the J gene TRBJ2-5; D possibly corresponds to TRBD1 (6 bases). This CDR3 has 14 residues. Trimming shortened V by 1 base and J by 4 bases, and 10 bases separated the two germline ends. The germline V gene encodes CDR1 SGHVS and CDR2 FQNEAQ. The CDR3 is CASSLVAGAETQYF. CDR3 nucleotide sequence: TGTGCCAGCAGCTTAGTGGCAGGGGCAGAGACCCAGTACTTC.

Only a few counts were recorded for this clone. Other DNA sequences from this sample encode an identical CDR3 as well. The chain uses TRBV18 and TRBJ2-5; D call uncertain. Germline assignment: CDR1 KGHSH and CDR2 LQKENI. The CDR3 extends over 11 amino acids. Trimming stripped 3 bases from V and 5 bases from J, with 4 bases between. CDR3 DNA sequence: TGTGCCAGCTCACCCCGGGAGACCCAGTACTTC. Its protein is CASSPRETQYF.

The CDR3 reads CASGLSGGWSYNEQFF. In DNA form, the CDR3 reads TGTGCTAGTGGTTTGAGCGGGGGCTGGTCCTACAATGAGCAGTTCTTC. The rearrangement links TRBV12-5 to TRBJ2-1; 8 bases agree with TRBD2. Trimming at V came to 2 bases and at J to 1 base, leaving 4 bases not matched to a gene. Germline assignment: CDR1 LGHNT and CDR2 FRNRAP. The CDR3 loop spans 16 amino acids.

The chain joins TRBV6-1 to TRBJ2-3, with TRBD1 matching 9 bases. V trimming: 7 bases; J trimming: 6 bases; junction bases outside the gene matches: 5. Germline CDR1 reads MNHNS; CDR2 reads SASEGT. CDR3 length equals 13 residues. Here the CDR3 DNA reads TGTGCCAGCAAAAGACAGGGGGGGGATACGCAGTATTTT. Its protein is CASKRQGGDTQYF.

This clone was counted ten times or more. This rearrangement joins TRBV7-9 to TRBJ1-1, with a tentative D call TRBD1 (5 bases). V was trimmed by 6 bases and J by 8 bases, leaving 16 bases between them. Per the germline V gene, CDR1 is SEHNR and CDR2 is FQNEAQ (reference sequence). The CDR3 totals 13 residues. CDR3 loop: CASSPFQGWEAFF. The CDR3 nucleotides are TGTGCCAGCAGTCCTTTCCAGGGATGGGAAGCTTTCTTT.

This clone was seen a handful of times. CDR3 sequence (DNA): TGTGCCAGCAGCCCTCAGCCGGGGAATGAGCAGTTCTTC. Translated: CASSPQPGNEQFF. V is TRBV7-3 and J is TRBJ2-1, with a possible D match to TRBD2 (5 bases). Deletions cut 5 bases from V and 7 bases from J, with 12 bases between. CDR3 size: 13 residues. The germline V gene encodes CDR1 SGHTA and CDR2 FQGTGA.

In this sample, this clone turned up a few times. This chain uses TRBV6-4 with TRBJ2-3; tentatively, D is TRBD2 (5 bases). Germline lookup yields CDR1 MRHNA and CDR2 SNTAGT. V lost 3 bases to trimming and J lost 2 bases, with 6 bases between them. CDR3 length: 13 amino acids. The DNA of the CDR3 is TGTGCCAGCAGTGAGCGGGTCACAGATACGCAGTATTTT. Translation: CASSERVTDTQYF.

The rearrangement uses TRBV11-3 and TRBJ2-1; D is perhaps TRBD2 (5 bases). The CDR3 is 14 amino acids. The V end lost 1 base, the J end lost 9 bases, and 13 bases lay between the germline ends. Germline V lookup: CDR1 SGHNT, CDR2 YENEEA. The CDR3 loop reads CASSLAFEGTEQFF. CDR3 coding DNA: TGTGCCAGCAGCTTAGCGTTTGAGGGAACTGAGCAGTTCTTC.

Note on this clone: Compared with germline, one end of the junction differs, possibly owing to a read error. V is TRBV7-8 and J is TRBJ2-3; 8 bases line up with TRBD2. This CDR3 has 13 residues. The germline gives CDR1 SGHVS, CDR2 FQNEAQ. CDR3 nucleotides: TGTGCCAGCAGCCTTACCCGCGGGGGTGCGGGGGGTTTT. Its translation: CASSLTRGGAGGF. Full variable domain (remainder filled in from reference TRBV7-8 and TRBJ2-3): GAGVSQSPRYKVAKRGQDVALRCDPISGHVSLFWYQQALGQGPEFLTYFQNEAQLDKSGLPSDRFFAERPEGSVSTLKIQRTQQEDSAVYLCASSLTRGGAGGFGPGTRLTVL.

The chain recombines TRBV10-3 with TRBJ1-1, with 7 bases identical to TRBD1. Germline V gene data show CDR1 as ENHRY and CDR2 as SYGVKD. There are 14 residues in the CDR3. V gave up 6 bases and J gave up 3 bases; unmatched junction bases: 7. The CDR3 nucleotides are TGTGCCATCAGCGTCAGGGGGACGGACACTGAAGCTTTCTTT. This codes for CAISVRGTDTEAFF.